This T cell receptor beta chain is from a study of T cells after yellow fever vaccination. Conversion of TCR transcripts into cDNA relied on 5'RACE template switching, which added a universal primer site and UMIs. Each CDR3 protein is one row after TCRdb ran MiXCR on the 5' RACE reads. The table records hundreds of thousands of distinct CDR3 sequences, about 14% of them present only once. J gave up 0 bases and V 0 bases, and 6 bases lay outside the gene matches. This CDR3 region has 17 residues. Germline CDR1 is DFQATT and CDR2 is SNEGSKA (reference sequence). The TCR originated in a man aged 25-40 years who received the YFV17D yellow fever vaccine. The material was PBMCs, obtained on the day of the yellow fever booster vaccination. This rearrangement joins TRBV20-1 to TRBJ2-1, with TRBD2 identical over 9 bases. CDR3 DNA sequence: TGCAGTGCTAGAGATCTTCGCGGGGGGGGCTCCTACAATGAGCAGTTCTTC. Translation: CSARDLRGGGSYNEQFF.